The present entry profiles one TCR beta chain with its context. The source of the sample is a study of blood T cell repertoires in COVID-19. Across the whole study: The study drew acute and convalescent COVID-19 samples from the United States, Italy and Spain. T cells, B-cell-depleted T cells, or PBMCs supplied cDNA or gDNA.

Trimming stripped 2 bases from V and 2 bases from J, with 8 bases between. The CDR3 loop spans 13 amino acids. From germline, CDR1 is SGHNT and CDR2 YYREEE (reference sequence). Authors' data handling: Scientists estimated how many nucleated cells there were by amplifying reference gene primers. TCRdb keeps only in-frame clones here, not all; method: immunoSEQ multiplex PCR. From that table come the V and J calls and clone size; the DNA was used to work out D and trimming. The sample has 150,000 to 190,000 clones, 85% to 90% seen once. The sequencing sample was made of peripheral blood. The chain joins TRBV5-4 to TRBJ2-7; D remains unclear. The clonotype originates from a woman aged 35 to 49 with acute or convalescent COVID-19. Here the CDR3 reads CASSFSPTYEQYF. For the CDR3, the DNA is TGTGCCAGCAGCTTTTCCCCAACCTACGAGCAGTACTTC.